This TCR beta chain is drawn from a study of shared clonotypes between healthy human individuals. All donors qualified as healthy HIV-negative adults and had experienced no recent acute infections or vaccinations. Source study methods: Junction-only sequences produced by ImmunoSEQ had no quality scores, so filtering differed. Sequencing used immunoSEQ multiplex PCR; TCRdb keeps in-frame clones, though not all of them. That table supplies the V and J calls and clone size; D and trimming were determined from the DNA. The data contain roughly 660,000 clones, about 90% of them singletons. After removal of 3 bases from V and 5 bases from J, the junction contained 10 bases not matched to a gene. The CDR3 has 15 amino acids. The germline CDR1 and CDR2 sequences are SGHAT and FQNNGV.

The TCR sequence derives from a man in his late teens or twenties in good health. Some clones in this sample may be carry-over from other donors' samples. The rearrangement links TRBV11-2 to TRBJ2-7; 7 bases fit TRBD1. The sequenced material came from memory CD8+ T cells from PBMCs. Subset reported: CD45RO+ cells pooled with CCR7-negative TemRA cells. The CDR3 spells CASSFARGQNHEQYF. In nucleotides, the CDR3 is TGTGCCAGCAGCTTCGCCCGGGGACAGAACCACGAGCAGTACTTC.